One sample yielded the 20 T cell receptor beta chains listed below, sequenced in a study of shared clonotypes between healthy human individuals. CD45RO-negative, CCR7-selected cells formed the naive CD8 fraction, which excluded terminally differentiated effector memory CD45RA+ cells. Assay used: immunoSEQ multiplex PCR; TCRdb lists only in-frame clones, some missing. The data contain about 2 million clones, about 94% of them seen just once; the ten biggest clones take up around 1%. The sequenced sample was naive CD8+ T cells sorted from blood. These receptors were collected from a man younger than 35 in good health.

This chain links TRBV6-5 with TRBJ2-1, with TRBD2 matching over 11 bases. This CDR3 comprises 15 residues. CDR1 is MNHEY and CDR2 is SVGAGI in the germline V gene. Unmatched junction bases numbered 6, after V lost 6 bases and J lost 5 bases. The CDR3 spells CASRYGTSGHNEQFF. The CDR3 DNA reads as TGTGCCAGCAGATACGGGACTAGCGGTCACAATGAGCAGTTCTTC.

V gene TRBV7-8 combines with J gene TRBJ1-3; a possible D gene is TRBD1 (5 bases). Trimming left V 2 bases short and J 4 bases short, with 15 bases between. The CDR3 is 16 amino acids. CDR1 and CDR2 from the germline V gene are SGHVS and FQNEAQ. The CDR3 protein is CASSLSPGTTGNTIYF. CDR3 nucleotide sequence: TGTGCCAGCAGCTTATCCCCCGGGACTACAGGAAACACCATATATTTT.

V and J are TRBV28 and TRBJ1-5, with 7 bases lining up with TRBD1. After removal of 6 bases from V and 4 bases from J, the junction contained 9 bases not matched to a gene. This CDR3 region has 15 residues. Germline CDR1 reads MDHEN; CDR2 reads SYDVKM. CDR3 in amino acids: CASSLYRGMNQPQHF. In DNA, the CDR3 is TGTGCCAGCAGCCTCTACAGGGGAATGAATCAGCCCCAGCATTTT.

The rearrangement uses TRBV7-2 and TRBJ2-3, with 11 bases fitting TRBD2. Germline CDR1 and CDR2: SGHTA and FQGNSA. The length of the CDR3 is 15 residues. The ends lost 4 bases at V and 5 bases at J; junction bases unmatched: 5. The CDR3 DNA sequence: TGTGCCAGCAGCTGGATAGCGGGGGGGAAAGATACGCAGTATTTT. Its protein product is CASSWIAGGKDTQYF.

This rearrangement joins TRBV7-9 to TRBJ2-7; perhaps TRBD2 as D (5 bases). Germline assignment: CDR1 SEHNR and CDR2 FQNEAQ (reference sequence). The V end was cut by 0 bases, the J end by 7 bases, with 10 bases between. CDR3 length equals 13 residues. The CDR3 region is CASSLAITREQYF. The CDR3 nucleotides read TGTGCCAGCAGCTTAGCCATCACTAGGGAGCAGTACTTC.

Concerning this clone: One end of the junction fails to match germline, which may point to a read error. The rearrangement joins TRBV13 to TRBJ1-1, with D possibly matching TRBD1 (5 bases). The length of the CDR3 is 13 residues. Germline-derived CDR1 and CDR2 are PRHDT and FYEKMQ (reference sequence). The CDR3 DNA follows: TGTGCCAGCAAAATTCTCGGTGGGGACCCAGCGTTTTTT. Translated: CASKILGGDPAFF.

The chain joins TRBV7-9 to TRBJ2-1; tentative D call: TRBD2 (7 bases). In germline, CDR1 is SEHNR, CDR2 FQNEAQ (reference sequence). Trimming shortened V by 8 bases and J by 8 bases, and 25 bases separated the two germline ends. This CDR3 spans 16 amino acids. CDR3 DNA: TGTGCCAGCGGGATCTACTTAGGGGGGGGGCCCTATGAGCAGTTCTTC. The encoded protein is CASGIYLGGGPYEQFF.

The chain has TRBV18 and TRBJ1-4; D not certain. The CDR3 length is 16 residues. V was shortened by 3 bases and J by 3 bases, with 14 bases between the two germline ends. Germline V gives CDR1 KGHSH, CDR2 LQKENI. The CDR3 sequence is CASSPDAQKANEKLFF. The CDR3 nucleotides read TGTGCCAGCTCACCCGATGCCCAGAAGGCTAATGAAAAACTGTTTTTT.

The chain uses TRBV5-1 and TRBJ2-5; D is perhaps TRBD1 (6 bases). CDR1 is SGHRS and CDR2 is YFSETQ in the germline V gene. The CDR3 length is 14 residues. Between the trimmed V and J ends, which lost 4 bases and 4 bases, there was a span of 14 bases. The DNA of the CDR3 is TGCGCCAGCAGCCCAGGGGATCTGGCAGAGACCCAGTACTTC. This encodes CASSPGDLAETQYF.

This chain links TRBV15 with TRBJ2-7; D gene uncertain. V was cut by 1 base and J by 6 bases, with 10 bases left in between. The germline V gene has CDR1 LNHNV and CDR2 YYDKDF (reference sequence). This CDR3 is 13 amino acids long. CDR3: CATSRGASTEQYF. The CDR3 bases are TGTGCCACCAGCAGAGGAGCCTCTACCGAGCAGTACTTC.

The rearrangement joins TRBV10-2 to TRBJ1-5; the D gene is possibly TRBD1 (6 bases). Trimming removed 3 bases at V and 12 bases at J, with 15 bases between. CDR3 length: 13 amino acids. Germline-derived CDR1 and CDR2 are WSHSY and SAAADI. CDR3 nucleotide sequence: TGCGCCAGCAGTGACGGGGCAGGGGCGAACCAGCATTTT. Amino acid sequence: CASSDGAGANQHF.

V is TRBV10-2 and J is TRBJ1-5, with D possibly matching TRBD1 (5 bases). Germline V gene lookup returns CDR1 WSHSY and CDR2 SAAADI. CDR3 length equals 16 residues. Trimming took 0 bases from V and 0 from J, leaving 9 bases between them. This CDR3 is CASSESRGNSNQPQHF. The DNA for the CDR3 is TGCGCCAGCAGTGAGTCAAGGGGTAATAGCAATCAGCCCCAGCATTTT.

The chain couples TRBV7-9 to TRBJ2-5; D is unresolved. This CDR3 is built from 16 residues. From germline, CDR1 is SEHNR and CDR2 FQNEAQ (reference sequence). Trimming removed 2 bases at V and 2 bases at J, with 15 bases between. This chain's CDR3 is CASSLTHRPAQETQYF. CDR3 sequence (DNA): TGTGCCAGCAGCTTAACACACCGTCCCGCACAAGAGACCCAGTACTTC.

The chain employs TRBV20-1 and TRBJ2-1, with a tentative D call TRBD2 (5 bases). This CDR3 region has 10 residues. V gave up 6 bases and J gave up 7 bases, with 7 bases separating them. Germline V CDR1 and CDR2: DFQATT, SNEGSKA (reference sequence). This CDR3 is CSAGRNEQFF. The CDR3 DNA reads TGCAGTGCGGGGAGAAATGAGCAGTTCTTC.

The J gene is TRBJ2-7, the V gene TRBV28, with TRBD1 matching over 7 bases. The CDR3 has 13 residues. The V segment lost 5 bases and the J segment 6 bases; nucleotides outside the gene matches: 7. CDR1 MDHEN and CDR2 SYDVKM come from the germline V gene. The CDR3 DNA follows: TGTGCCAGCAGTCCGACAGGGAGTGGCGAGCAGTACTTC. It is translated as CASSPTGSGEQYF. Complete variable domain (other parts from reference TRBV28 and TRBJ2-7): DVKVTQSSRYLVKRTGEKVFLECVQDMDHENMFWYRQDPGLGLRLIYFSYDVKMKEKGDIPEGYSVSREKKERFSLILESASTNQTSMYLCASSPTGSGEQYFGPGTRLTVT.

The chain employs TRBV7-9 and TRBJ2-7, with 9 bases that match TRBD1. V shed 5 bases, J shed 6 bases, and the junction held 11 bases outside the gene matches. This CDR3 has 15 residues. Per the germline V gene, CDR1 is SEHNR and CDR2 is FQNEAQ (reference sequence). CDR3 sequence: CASSNRDRDQGEQYF. CDR3 nucleotide sequence: TGTGCCAGCAGCAACCGGGACAGGGATCAGGGCGAGCAGTACTTC.

The gene calls are TRBV6-5 and TRBJ2-3; D perhaps matches TRBD2 (5 bases). Trimming shortened V by 7 bases and J by 1 base, and 9 bases separated the two germline ends. Looked up from germline, CDR1 is MNHEY and CDR2 is SVGAGI. The CDR3 has 13 residues. The CDR3 region has the DNA TGTGCCAGCAATGCCGGGGGCACAGATACGCAGTATTTT. Encoded protein: CASNAGGTDTQYF.

The V call is TRBV15, the J call TRBJ1-2; 9 positions match TRBD1. Trimming cost V 8 bases and J 4 bases; bases outside gene matches: 11. This CDR3 spans 15 amino acids. Per the germline V gene, CDR1 is LNHNV and CDR2 is YYDKDF (reference sequence). The CDR3, as DNA: TGTGCCACCGCTAACACACAGGGGGCGAGCTATGGCTACACCTTC. This sequence encodes CATANTQGASYGYTF.

The rearrangement links TRBV5-4 to TRBJ1-5; D remains unclear. V dropped 1 base and J dropped 3 bases, with 11 bases sitting between them. The length of the CDR3 is 15 residues. The germline CDR1 and CDR2 sequences are SGHNT and YYREEE (reference sequence). For the CDR3, the DNA is TGTGCCAGCAGCTTGACGGGCGACCCCAATCAGCCCCAGCATTTT. Translating it yields CASSLTGDPNQPQHF.

This chain uses TRBV7-9 with TRBJ2-7; D is unresolved. CDR3 length equals 16 residues. Germline CDR1 SEHNR, CDR2 FQNEAQ (reference sequence). V lost 5 bases and J 1 base, leaving 18 bases between the germline ends. CDR3 loop: CASSPVVGFDSYEQYF. The CDR3 DNA is TGTGCCAGCAGCCCAGTTGTGGGTTTTGATTCCTACGAGCAGTACTTC.